A selection of T cell receptor beta chains follows, all from one sample in a study of cytomegalovirus exposure and HLA in healthy donors. Repertoires were generated with immunoSEQ multiplex PCR, while TCRdb's copy carries only in-frame clones and drops some. The top ten clones hold approximately 5.4% of a sample with fewer than 70,000 clones, 95% of them seen once. What was sequenced was PBMCs. These receptors were collected from a woman younger than 35 in good health and CMV-seropositive. Both conserved end residues are part of each CDR3. Fields, in order: J gene, V gene, D gene, clone size, CDR3 DNA, CDR3 protein. A D gene is named only where the DNA matches it firmly. The size of a clone is reported for some rows only, either as once, few or many, or as a class for expanded clones.

J: TRBJ2-1
V: TRBV29-1
D: -
size: -
DNA: TGCAGCGTTGAAGATCTGTCGGGCGGGAAGATTGAGCAGTTCTTC
CDR3: CSVEDLSGGKIEQFF

J: TRBJ1-4
V: TRBV4-1
D: -
size: -
DNA: TGCGCCAGCAGCCCAGGGCCCGCGGATGAAAAACTGTTTTTT
CDR3: CASSPGPADEKLFF

J: TRBJ1-2
V: TRBV5-1
D: TRBD1
size: -
DNA: TGCGCCAGCAGCCAGGGACAGGGTAGAGCCTACACCTTC
CDR3: CASSQGQGRAYTF

J: TRBJ2-2
V: TRBV7-8
D: -
size: -
DNA: TGTGCCAGCAGCTTATTGGGCGGGGACACCGGGGAGCTGTTTTTT
CDR3: CASSLLGGDTGELFF

J: TRBJ2-2
V: TRBV9
D: TRBD2
size: -
DNA: TGTGCCAGCAGCGCCTCCGGGACTAGCGGTCGTTACACCGGGGAGCTGTTTTTT
CDR3: CASSASGTSGRYTGELFF

J: TRBJ2-1
V: TRBV11-3
D: TRBD2
size: -
DNA: TGTGCCAGCAGCGCCGGGGGGAGGGTCTACAATGAGCAGTTCTTC
CDR3: CASSAGGRVYNEQFF

J: TRBJ1-2
V: TRBV2
D: -
size: -
DNA: TGTGCCAGCAGTGACGTCACAGGGAGATCTAACTATGGCTACACCTTC
CDR3: CASSDVTGRSNYGYTF

J: TRBJ2-7
V: TRBV19
D: -
size: -
DNA: TGTGCCAGTAGCGCCGACAGGGGACTACCCTACGAGCAGTACTTC
CDR3: CASSADRGLPYEQYF

J: TRBJ2-1
V: TRBV5-1
D: -
size: -
DNA: TGCGCCAGCAGCCTAGGGAGGGTTGGACAGCGGGTCGGCAATGAGCAGTTCTTC
CDR3: CASSLGRVGQRVGNEQFF

J: TRBJ2-7
V: TRBV7-7
D: -
size: -
DNA: TGTGCTAGCAGCTTAGAACAGGGCTACGAGCAGTACTTC
CDR3: CASSLEQGYEQYF

J: TRBJ1-2
V: TRBV28
D: -
size: -
DNA: TGTGCCAGCAGTCCCAATGGGGAGCATGGCTACACCTTC
CDR3: CASSPNGEHGYTF

J: TRBJ2-7
V: TRBV30
D: TRBD1
size: -
DNA: TGTGCCTGGAGTAACAGGGGGCCGGACGAGCAGTACTTC
CDR3: CAWSNRGPDEQYF

J: TRBJ2-7
V: TRBV11-2
D: -
size: -
DNA: TGTGCCAGCAGCTCCAGTTCCTACGAGCAGTACTTC
CDR3: CASSSSSYEQYF

J: TRBJ1-6
V: TRBV7-8
D: -
size: -
DNA: TGTGCCAGCAGCGCGGGCCCCGTGAGCTCCTATAATTCACCCCTCCACTTT
CDR3: CASSAGPVSSYNSPLHF

J: TRBJ2-5
V: TRBV19
D: -
size: -
DNA: TGTGCCAGTATGCAAACGGGGACTTACCAAGAGACCCAGTACTTC
CDR3: CASMQTGTYQETQYF

J: TRBJ2-3
V: TRBV7-2
D: -
size: -
DNA: TGTGCCAGCAGCTCCCAAGCGGGCACAGATACGCAGTATTTT
CDR3: CASSSQAGTDTQYF

J: TRBJ1-2
V: TRBV6-5
D: -
size: -
DNA: TGTGCCAGCAGAGGCGGGGTTAACTATGGCTACACCTTC
CDR3: CASRGGVNYGYTF

J: TRBJ2-5
V: TRBV28
D: -
size: once
DNA: TGTGCCAGCACCGAGGTGGACTATACTGGAGAGACCCAGTACTTC
CDR3: CASTEVDYTGETQYF

J: TRBJ2-1
V: TRBV5-1
D: TRBD2
size: -
DNA: TGCGCCAGCAGCTTTGTAGCGGGAGGCAGCTATGAGCAGTTCTTC
CDR3: CASSFVAGGSYEQFF

J: TRBJ2-7
V: TRBV7-2
D: -
size: -
DNA: TGTGCCAGCAGTAATTCGTATTCCAGTGCCTACGAGCAGTACTTC
CDR3: CASSNSYSSAYEQYF

J: TRBJ2-1
V: TRBV10-1
D: TRBD2
size: once
DNA: TGCGCCAGCAGTGACGCCAGACTAGCGGGGGGCAGAAATGAGCAGTTCTTC
CDR3: CASSDARLAGGRNEQFF

J: TRBJ1-4
V: TRBV28
D: TRBD1
size: -
DNA: TGTGCCAGCAGGTCCCATTCAGGACAGGGGTATCGGGGACTGTTTTTT
CDR3: CASRSHSGQGYRGLFF